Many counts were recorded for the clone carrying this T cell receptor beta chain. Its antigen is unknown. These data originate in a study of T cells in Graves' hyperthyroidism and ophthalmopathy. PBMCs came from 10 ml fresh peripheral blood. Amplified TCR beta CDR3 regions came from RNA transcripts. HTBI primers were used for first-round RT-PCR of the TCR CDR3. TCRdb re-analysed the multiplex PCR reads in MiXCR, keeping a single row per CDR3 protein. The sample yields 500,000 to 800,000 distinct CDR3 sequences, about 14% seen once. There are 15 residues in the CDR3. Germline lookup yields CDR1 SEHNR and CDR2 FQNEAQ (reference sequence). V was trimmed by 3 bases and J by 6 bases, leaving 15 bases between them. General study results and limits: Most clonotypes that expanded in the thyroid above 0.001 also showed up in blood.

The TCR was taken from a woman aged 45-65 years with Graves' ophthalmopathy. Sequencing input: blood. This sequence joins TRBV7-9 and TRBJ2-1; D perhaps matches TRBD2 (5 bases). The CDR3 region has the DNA TGTGCCAGCAGCTTCGCGGCTAGCAAAACCAATGAGCAGTTCTTC. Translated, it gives CASSFAASKTNEQFF.